A single sample is the source of the 14 T cell receptor beta chains below, sequenced in a study of shared clonotypes between healthy human individuals (TCRdb year 2020). Libraries were made using the immunoSEQ multiplex PCR assay. TCRdb re-hosts the immuneACCESS table, in-frame sequences only. Its copies lack some clones; in the studies checked, an unresolved V gene accounts for under half of them, and the cause for the rest is not known. Here the sample has 2 million to 3 million clones; roughly 92% occur a single time. Over 0.12% of the sample is taken by the ten largest. Sequenced sample: naive CD4+ T cells sorted from blood. The cell subset or site label on this specimen signifies: CD45RA+ positively selected. All receptors derive from a man younger than 35 in good health.

The chain employs TRBV7-2 and TRBJ1-5; no firm D call. This CDR3 comprises 14 residues. Germline V gene lookup returns CDR1 SGHTA and CDR2 FQGNSA. Trimming shortened V by 3 bases and J by 1 base, and 7 bases separated the two germline ends. DNA of the CDR3: TGTGCCAGCAGCTTCGACCCAAGCAATCAGCCCCAGCATTTT. Translated, it gives CASSFDPSNQPQHF.

V and J are TRBV7-2 and TRBJ2-7; 7 nucleotides agree with TRBD1. Germline V gives CDR1 SGHTA, CDR2 FQGNSA. This CDR3 has 13 residues. J gave up 6 bases and V 5 bases, and 7 bases lay outside the gene matches. The CDR3 DNA sequence: TGTGCCAGCAGCCGACAAAGGGACAGCGAGCAGTACTTC. Translated, it gives CASSRQRDSEQYF.

The rearrangement links TRBV5-6 to TRBJ2-3; the match to TRBD2 covers 11 bases. Germline V lookup: CDR1 SGHDT, CDR2 YYEEEE. With V trimmed by 4 bases and J by 3 bases, 7 bases remained unmatched. The CDR3 is 16 residues long. CDR3 nucleotides: TGTGCCAGCAGCCACCTACTAGCGGGAGTGACAGATACGCAGTATTTT. It yields the protein CASSHLLAGVTDTQYF. Variable domain in full (rest from reference TRBV5-6 and TRBJ2-3): DAGVTQSPTHLIKTRGQQVTLRCSPKSGHDTVSWYQQALGQGPQFIFQYYEEEERQRGNFPDRFSGHQFPNYSSELNVNALLLGDSALYLCASSHLLAGVTDTQYFGPGTRLTVL.

Regarding this clone: Other DNA sequences of this sample code for an identical CDR3. The chain is built from TRBV4-3 and TRBJ2-1; the match to TRBD2 covers 7 bases. Germline V CDR1 and CDR2: LGHNA, YSLEER. This CDR3 has 16 residues. Germline trimming cut 1 base from V and 4 bases from J; bases unmatched to any gene: 7. The CDR3 spells CASSQGGGGPYNEQFF. The CDR3, as DNA: TGCGCCAGCAGCCAAGGGGGGGGAGGGCCTTACAATGAGCAGTTCTTC.

V and J are TRBV7-8 and TRBJ1-3; D call uncertain. V was clipped by 5 bases and J by 8 bases, with 13 bases between them. Germline V gene lookup returns CDR1 SGHVS and CDR2 FQNEAQ. The CDR3 is made up of 13 amino acids. DNA of the CDR3: TGTGCCAGCAGCCCACCTTTAGGTCACACCATATATTTT. It encodes CASSPPLGHTIYF.

The table lists this clone with a count of one. The chain couples TRBV13 to TRBJ1-6; no definite D call. Trimming cost V 3 bases and J 11 bases, with 11 bases left between them. The CDR3 spans 13 residues. Germline values: CDR1 PRHDT, CDR2 FYEKMQ (reference sequence). The chain's CDR3 is CASSFKEGPPLHF. The CDR3 nucleotides read TGTGCCAGCAGCTTTAAGGAAGGTCCACCCCTCCACTTT.

To note about this clone: Distinct nucleotide sequences in the sample also encode this CDR3. The chain combines TRBV29-1 with TRBJ2-5; a possible D gene is TRBD1 (8 bases). There are 12 residues in the CDR3. Trimming removed 7 bases at V and 5 bases at J, with 14 bases between. Germline CDR1 SQVTM, CDR2 ANQGSEA. CDR3 amino acids: CSADRGGETQYF. In nucleotides, the CDR3 is TGCAGCGCAGACAGGGGAGGGGAGACCCAGTACTTC.

The rearrangement links TRBV30 to TRBJ1-3, with 7 bases identical to TRBD1. The CDR3 has 17 amino acids. The germline V gene has CDR1 GTSNPN and CDR2 SVGIG (reference sequence). The ends lost 2 bases at V and 3 bases at J; junction bases unmatched: 13. This chain's CDR3 is CAWSPSSGTAYGNTIYF. The CDR3 DNA is TGTGCCTGGAGTCCTTCCTCCGGGACAGCCTATGGAAACACCATATATTTT.

V and J are TRBV23-1 and TRBJ1-4; a possible D gene is TRBD1 (6 bases). TRBV23-1 is reported as an ORF; its role is uncertain. The V end lost 0 bases, the J end lost 6 bases, and 23 bases lay between the germline ends. The CDR3 runs to 19 residues. CDR3: CASSQSGANRGLFDEKLFF. In DNA form, the CDR3 reads TGCGCCAGCAGTCAATCGGGGGCTAACAGAGGGCTCTTCGATGAAAAACTGTTTTTT.

The J gene is TRBJ2-7, the V gene TRBV6-1; D gene ambiguous. The V end was cut by 2 bases, the J end by 5 bases, with 7 bases between. Looked up from germline, CDR1 is MNHNS and CDR2 is SASEGT. This CDR3 is 12 amino acids long. The CDR3 coding sequence is TGTGCCAGCAGTGAAACGGTAAACGAGCAGTACTTC. Translating gives CASSETVNEQYF.

This clone was recorded once. This chain uses TRBV7-2 with TRBJ2-7, with a weak D call TRBD1 (6 bases). The germline V and J ends were trimmed by 6 bases and 2 bases, with 14 bases remaining between them. Germline CDR1 SGHTA, CDR2 FQGNSA. The CDR3 extends over 14 amino acids. This chain's CDR3 is CASRLDGDTYEQYF. For the CDR3, the DNA is TGTGCCAGCAGGCTCGATGGGGACACCTACGAGCAGTACTTC.

The J gene is TRBJ1-6, the V gene TRBV5-5; 7 bases match TRBD1. This CDR3 is 17 amino acids long. With V trimmed by 5 bases and J by 10 bases, 18 bases remained unmatched. Germline V gives CDR1 SGHKS, CDR2 YYEKEE (reference sequence). Here the CDR3 DNA reads TGTGCCAGCAGTCTTCGGGACAGCGCCTTGGGGGTCTCACCCCTCCACTTT. Amino acids: CASSLRDSALGVSPLHF.

This clone was counted a few times. The chain joins TRBV28 to TRBJ2-7; TRBD1 might be the D (5 bases). V shed 7 bases and J shed 3 bases, with 10 bases lying between them. The CDR3 is 12 amino acids. The germline V gene encodes CDR1 MDHEN and CDR2 SYDVKM. This CDR3 reads CASKGLVYEQYF. In nucleotides, the CDR3 is TGTGCCAGCAAGGGGCTAGTCTACGAGCAGTACTTC.

The V gene is TRBV4-1, the J gene TRBJ1-1; D not certain. V gave up 8 bases and J gave up 0 bases, with 13 bases separating them. Per germline, CDR1 MGHRA and CDR2 YSYEKL. The CDR3 consists of 14 residues. CDR3 loop: CASGEGRMNTEAFF. The CDR3 region has the DNA TGCGCCAGCGGGGAGGGAAGAATGAACACTGAAGCTTTCTTT.